The clone carrying this T cell receptor beta chain turned up a few times. This table comes from immunoSEQ multiplex PCR, and its TCRdb copy is limited to in-frame clones, with some not included. The sample holds about 68,000 clones, 75% to 95% seen once. The data were obtained in a study of T cell changes during pregnancy in multiple sclerosis. Germline CDR1 SGDLS, CDR2 YYNGEE. Trimming took off 0 bases at V and 0 bases at J, with 18 bases between the two ends. The CDR3 is 18 amino acids. Sequencing used peripheral blood, obtained in the first trimester of pregnancy. V usage is TRBV9 and J usage is TRBJ1-2, with unresolved D. This clonotype was obtained from a female donor with multiple sclerosis, enrolled in a pregnancy study. CDR3 DNA: TGTGCCAGCAGCGTAGAAGGCTACGGGTTGAAAGCTAACTATGGCTACACCTTC. It yields the protein CASSVEGYGLKANYGYTF. The whole variable domain, remainder taken from reference TRBV9 and TRBJ1-2, is DSGVTQTPKHLITATGQRVTLRCSPRSGDLSVYWYQQSLDQGLQFLIQYYNGEERAKGNILERFSAQQFPDLHSELNLSSLELGDSALYFCASSVEGYGLKANYGYTFGSGTRLTVV.